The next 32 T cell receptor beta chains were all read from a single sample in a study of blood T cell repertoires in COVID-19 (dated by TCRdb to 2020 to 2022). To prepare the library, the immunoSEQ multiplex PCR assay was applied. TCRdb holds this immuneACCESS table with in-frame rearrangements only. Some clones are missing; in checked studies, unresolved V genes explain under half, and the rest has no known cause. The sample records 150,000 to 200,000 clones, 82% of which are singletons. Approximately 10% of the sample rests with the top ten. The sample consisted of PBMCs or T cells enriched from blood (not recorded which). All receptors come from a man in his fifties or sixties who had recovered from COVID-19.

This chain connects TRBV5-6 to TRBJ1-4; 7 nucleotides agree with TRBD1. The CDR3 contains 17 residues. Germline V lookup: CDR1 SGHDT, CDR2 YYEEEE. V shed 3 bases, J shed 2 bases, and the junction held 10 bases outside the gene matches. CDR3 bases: TGTGCCAGCAGCTACCGACAGGGAAGTAATACTAATGAAAAACTGTTTTTT. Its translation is CASSYRQGSNTNEKLFF.

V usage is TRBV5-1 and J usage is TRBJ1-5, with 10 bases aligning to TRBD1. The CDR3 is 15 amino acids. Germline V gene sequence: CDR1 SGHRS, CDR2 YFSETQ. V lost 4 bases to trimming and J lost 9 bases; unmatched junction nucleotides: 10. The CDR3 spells CASSLGGTGDMPQHF. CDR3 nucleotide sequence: TGCGCCAGCAGCCTGGGAGGGACAGGGGATATGCCCCAGCATTTT.

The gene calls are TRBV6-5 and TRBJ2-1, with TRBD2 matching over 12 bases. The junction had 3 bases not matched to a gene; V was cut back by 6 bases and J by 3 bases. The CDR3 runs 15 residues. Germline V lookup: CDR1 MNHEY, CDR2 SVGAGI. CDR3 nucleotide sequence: TGTGCCAGCAGGCGGACTAGCGGGATCTACAATGAGCAGTTCTTC. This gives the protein CASRRTSGIYNEQFF.

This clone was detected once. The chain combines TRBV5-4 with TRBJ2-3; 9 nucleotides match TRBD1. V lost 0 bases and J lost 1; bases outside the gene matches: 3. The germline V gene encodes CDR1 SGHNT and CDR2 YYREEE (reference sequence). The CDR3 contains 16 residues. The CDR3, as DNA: TGTGCCAGCAGCTTGGGGCGGACAGGGGGCACAGATACGCAGTATTTT. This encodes CASSLGRTGGTDTQYF.

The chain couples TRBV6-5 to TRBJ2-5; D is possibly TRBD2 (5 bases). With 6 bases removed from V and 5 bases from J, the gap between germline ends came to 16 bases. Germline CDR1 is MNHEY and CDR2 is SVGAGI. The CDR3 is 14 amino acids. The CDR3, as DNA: TGTGCCAGCAGCGTTCCCGGGGTACGGGAGACCCAGTACTTC. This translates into CASSVPGVRETQYF.

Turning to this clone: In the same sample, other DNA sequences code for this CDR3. CDR3 residues: CASSQEQGRNQPQHF. The DNA for the CDR3 is TGTGCCAGCAGCCAAGAACAGGGACGAAATCAGCCCCAGCATTTT. V gene TRBV3-1 (or the pseudogene TRBV3-2) combines with J gene TRBJ1-5, with D possibly TRBD1 on 6 matching bases. CDR3 length equals 15 residues. The V end was cut by 0 bases, the J end by 4 bases, with 10 bases between. From germline, CDR1 is LGHDT and CDR2 YNNKEL (reference sequence).

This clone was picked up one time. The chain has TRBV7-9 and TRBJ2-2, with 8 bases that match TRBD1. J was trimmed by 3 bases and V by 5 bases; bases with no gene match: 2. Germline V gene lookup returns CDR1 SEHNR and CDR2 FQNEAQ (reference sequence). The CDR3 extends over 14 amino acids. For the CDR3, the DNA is TGTGCCAGCAGCAAGGACAGGGACACCGGGGAGCTGTTTTTT. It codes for CASSKDRDTGELFF.

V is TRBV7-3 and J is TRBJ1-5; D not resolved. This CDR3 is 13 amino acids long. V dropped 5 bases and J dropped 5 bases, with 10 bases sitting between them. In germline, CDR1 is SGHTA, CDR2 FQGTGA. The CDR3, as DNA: TGTGCCAGCAGCCGTGACGGGTATCAGCCCCAGCATTTT. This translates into CASSRDGYQPQHF.

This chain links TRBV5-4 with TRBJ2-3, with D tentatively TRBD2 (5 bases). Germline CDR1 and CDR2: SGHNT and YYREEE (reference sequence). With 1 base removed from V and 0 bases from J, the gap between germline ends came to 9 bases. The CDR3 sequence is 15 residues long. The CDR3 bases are TGTGCCAGCAGCTTGTGGGAGTCTAGCACAGATACGCAGTATTTT. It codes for CASSLWESSTDTQYF. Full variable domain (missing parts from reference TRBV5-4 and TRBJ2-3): ETGVTQSPTHLIKTRGQQVTLRCSSQSGHNTVSWYQQALGQGPQFIFQYYREEENGRGNFPPRFSGLQFPNYSSELNVNALELDDSALYLCASSLWESSTDTQYFGPGTRLTVL.

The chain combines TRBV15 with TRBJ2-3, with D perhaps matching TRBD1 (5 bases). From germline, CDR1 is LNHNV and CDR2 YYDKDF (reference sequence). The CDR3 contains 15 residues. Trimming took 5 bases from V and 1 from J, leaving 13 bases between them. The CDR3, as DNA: TGTGCCACCAGCGGCTACCTGGGGCGCACAGATACGCAGTATTTT. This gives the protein CATSGYLGRTDTQYF.

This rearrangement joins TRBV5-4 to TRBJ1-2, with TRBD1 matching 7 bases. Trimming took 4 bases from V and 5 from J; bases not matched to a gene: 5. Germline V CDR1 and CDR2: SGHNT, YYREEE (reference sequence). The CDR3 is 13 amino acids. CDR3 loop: CASSTDRRYGYTF. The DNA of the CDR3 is TGTGCCAGCAGCACGGACAGGCGATATGGCTACACCTTC.

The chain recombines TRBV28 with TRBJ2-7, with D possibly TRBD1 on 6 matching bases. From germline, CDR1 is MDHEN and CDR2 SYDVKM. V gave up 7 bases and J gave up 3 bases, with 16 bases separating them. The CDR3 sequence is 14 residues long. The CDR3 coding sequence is TGTGCCAGCAATCCCCGGACAGCTGGCTACGAGCAGTACTTC. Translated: CASNPRTAGYEQYF. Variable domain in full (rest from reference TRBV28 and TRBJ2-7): DVKVTQSSRYLVKRTGEKVFLECVQDMDHENMFWYRQDPGLGLRLIYFSYDVKMKEKGDIPEGYSVSREKKERFSLILESASTNQTSMYLCASNPRTAGYEQYFGPGTRLTVT.

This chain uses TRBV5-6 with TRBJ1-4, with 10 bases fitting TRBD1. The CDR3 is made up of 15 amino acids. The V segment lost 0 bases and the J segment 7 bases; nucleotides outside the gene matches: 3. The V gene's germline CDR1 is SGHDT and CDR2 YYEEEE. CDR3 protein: CASSLAGQGTEKLFF. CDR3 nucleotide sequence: TGTGCCAGCAGCTTGGCGGGACAGGGGACTGAAAAACTGTTTTTT.

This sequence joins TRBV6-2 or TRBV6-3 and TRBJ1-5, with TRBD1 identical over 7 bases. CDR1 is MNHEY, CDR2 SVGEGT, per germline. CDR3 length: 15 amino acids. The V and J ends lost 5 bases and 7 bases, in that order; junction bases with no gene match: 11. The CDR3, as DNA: TGTGCCAGCAGTGTACTTGGACAGGTTCGCCAGCCCCAGCATTTT. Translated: CASSVLGQVRQPQHF.

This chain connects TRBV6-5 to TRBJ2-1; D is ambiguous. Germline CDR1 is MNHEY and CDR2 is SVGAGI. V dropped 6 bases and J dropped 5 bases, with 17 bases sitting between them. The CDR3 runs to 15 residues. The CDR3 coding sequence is TGTGCCAGCAGCCTGGGCCACTCCTCTAACAATGAGCAGTTCTTC. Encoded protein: CASSLGHSSNNEQFF.

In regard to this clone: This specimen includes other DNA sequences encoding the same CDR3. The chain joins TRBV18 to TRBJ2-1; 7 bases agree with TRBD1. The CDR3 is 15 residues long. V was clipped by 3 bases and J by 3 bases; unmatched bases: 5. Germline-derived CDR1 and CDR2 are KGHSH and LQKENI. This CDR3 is CASSPRQGNYNEQFF. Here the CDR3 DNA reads TGTGCCAGCTCACCGCGACAGGGCAACTACAATGAGCAGTTCTTC.

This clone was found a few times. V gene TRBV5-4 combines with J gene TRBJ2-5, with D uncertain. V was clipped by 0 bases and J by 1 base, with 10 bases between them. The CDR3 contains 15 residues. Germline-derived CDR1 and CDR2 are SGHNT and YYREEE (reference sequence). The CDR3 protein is CASSLEPSPQETQYF. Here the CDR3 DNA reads TGTGCCAGCAGCTTGGAGCCGAGTCCCCAAGAGACCCAGTACTTC.

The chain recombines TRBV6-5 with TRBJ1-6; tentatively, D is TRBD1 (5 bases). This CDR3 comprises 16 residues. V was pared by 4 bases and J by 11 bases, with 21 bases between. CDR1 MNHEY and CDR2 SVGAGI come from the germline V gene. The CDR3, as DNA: TGTGCCAGCAGTTTGGGGCGCAGGCCCCTCGGGCCACCCCTCCACTTT. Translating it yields CASSLGRRPLGPPLHF.

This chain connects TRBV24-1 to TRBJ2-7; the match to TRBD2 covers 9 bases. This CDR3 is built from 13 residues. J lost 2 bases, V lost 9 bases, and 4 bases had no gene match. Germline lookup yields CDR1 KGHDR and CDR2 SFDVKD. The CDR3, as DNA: TGTGCCACCGGCGCTAGCGGGACCTACGAGCAGTACTTC. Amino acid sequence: CATGASGTYEQYF.

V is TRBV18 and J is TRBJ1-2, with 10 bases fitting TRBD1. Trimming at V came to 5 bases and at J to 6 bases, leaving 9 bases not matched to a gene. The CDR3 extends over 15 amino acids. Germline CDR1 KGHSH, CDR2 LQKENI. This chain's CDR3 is CASSSNPGQGNGYTF. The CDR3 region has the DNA TGTGCCAGCTCATCAAACCCGGGACAGGGGAATGGCTACACCTTC.

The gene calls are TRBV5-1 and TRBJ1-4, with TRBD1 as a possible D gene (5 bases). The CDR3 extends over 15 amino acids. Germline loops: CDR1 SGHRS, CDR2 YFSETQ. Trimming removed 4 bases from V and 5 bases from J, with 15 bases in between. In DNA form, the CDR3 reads TGCGCCAGCAGCAGGAGCGGGACGGAAAATGAAAAACTGTTTTTT. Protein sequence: CASSRSGTENEKLFF.

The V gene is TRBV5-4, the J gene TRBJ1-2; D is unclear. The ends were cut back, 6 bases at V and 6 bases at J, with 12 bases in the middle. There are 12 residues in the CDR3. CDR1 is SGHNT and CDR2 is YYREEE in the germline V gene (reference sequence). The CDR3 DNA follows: TGTGCCAGCACCAACCGGGTGGATGGCTACACCTTC. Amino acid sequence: CASTNRVDGYTF.

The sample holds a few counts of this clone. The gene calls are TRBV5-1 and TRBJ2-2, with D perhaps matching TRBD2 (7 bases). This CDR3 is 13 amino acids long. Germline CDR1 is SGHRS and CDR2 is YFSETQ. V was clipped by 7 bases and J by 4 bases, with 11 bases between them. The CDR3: CASGGAGTGELFF. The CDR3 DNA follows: TGCGCCAGCGGGGGGGCAGGCACCGGGGAGCTGTTTTTT.

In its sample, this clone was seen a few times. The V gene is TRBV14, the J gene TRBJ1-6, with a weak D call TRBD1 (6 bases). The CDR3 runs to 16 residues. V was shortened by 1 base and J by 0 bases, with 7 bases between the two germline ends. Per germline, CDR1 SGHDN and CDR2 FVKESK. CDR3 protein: CASSQVDSSYNSPLHF. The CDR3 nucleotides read TGTGCCAGCAGCCAAGTGGACAGCTCCTATAATTCACCCCTCCACTTT.

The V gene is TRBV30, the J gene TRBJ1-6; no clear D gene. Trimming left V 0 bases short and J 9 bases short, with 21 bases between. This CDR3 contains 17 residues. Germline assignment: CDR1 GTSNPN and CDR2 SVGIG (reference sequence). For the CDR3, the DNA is TGTGCCTGGAGTGTACTTTCCCGGGCGGGATTTGGTTCACCCCTCCACTTT. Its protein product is CAWSVLSRAGFGSPLHF.

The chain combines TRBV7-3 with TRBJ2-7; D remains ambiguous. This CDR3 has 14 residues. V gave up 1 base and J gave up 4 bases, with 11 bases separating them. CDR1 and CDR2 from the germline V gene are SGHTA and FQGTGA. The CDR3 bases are TGTGCCAGCAGCTTAAGTGGCAGTCAGTACGAGCAGTACTTC. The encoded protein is CASSLSGSQYEQYF.

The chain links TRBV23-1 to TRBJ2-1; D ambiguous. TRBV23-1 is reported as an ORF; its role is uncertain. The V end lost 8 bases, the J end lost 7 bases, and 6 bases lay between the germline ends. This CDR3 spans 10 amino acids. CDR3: CASPRNEQFF. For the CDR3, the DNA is TGCGCCAGCCCTCGGAATGAGCAGTTCTTC.

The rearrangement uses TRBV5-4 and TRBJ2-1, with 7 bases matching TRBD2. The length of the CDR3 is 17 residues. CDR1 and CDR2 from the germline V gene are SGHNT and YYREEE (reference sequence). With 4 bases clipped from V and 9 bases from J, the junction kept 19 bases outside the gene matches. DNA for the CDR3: TGTGCCAGCAGCCTCCCGGGGGTCGAGCGGGAAATGGGTGAGCAGTTCTTC. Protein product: CASSLPGVEREMGEQFF.

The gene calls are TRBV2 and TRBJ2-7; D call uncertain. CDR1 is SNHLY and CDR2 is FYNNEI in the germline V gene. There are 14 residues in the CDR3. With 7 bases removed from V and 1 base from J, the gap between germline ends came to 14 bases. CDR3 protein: CASNPVLLSYEQYF. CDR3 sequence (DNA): TGTGCCAGCAACCCGGTCCTTCTATCCTACGAGCAGTACTTC.

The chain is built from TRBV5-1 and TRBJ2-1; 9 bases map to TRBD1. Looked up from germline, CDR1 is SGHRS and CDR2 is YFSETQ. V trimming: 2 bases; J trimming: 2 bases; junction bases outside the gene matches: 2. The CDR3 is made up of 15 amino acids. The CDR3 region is CASSLDRGAYNEQFF. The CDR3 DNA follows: TGCGCCAGCAGCTTAGACAGGGGGGCCTACAATGAGCAGTTCTTC.

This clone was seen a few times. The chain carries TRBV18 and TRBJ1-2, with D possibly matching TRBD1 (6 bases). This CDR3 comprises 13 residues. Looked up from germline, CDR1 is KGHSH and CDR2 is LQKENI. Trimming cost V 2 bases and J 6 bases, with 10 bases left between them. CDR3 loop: CASSPGQSHGYTF. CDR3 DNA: TGTGCCAGCTCACCAGGACAGAGCCATGGCTACACCTTC.

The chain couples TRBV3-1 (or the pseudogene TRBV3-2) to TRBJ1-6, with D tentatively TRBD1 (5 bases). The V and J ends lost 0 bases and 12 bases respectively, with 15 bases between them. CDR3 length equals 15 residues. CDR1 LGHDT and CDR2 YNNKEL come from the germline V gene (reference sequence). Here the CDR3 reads CASSQEGQGTLPLHF. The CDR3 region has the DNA TGTGCCAGCAGCCAAGAGGGCCAGGGAACCTTACCCCTCCACTTT.